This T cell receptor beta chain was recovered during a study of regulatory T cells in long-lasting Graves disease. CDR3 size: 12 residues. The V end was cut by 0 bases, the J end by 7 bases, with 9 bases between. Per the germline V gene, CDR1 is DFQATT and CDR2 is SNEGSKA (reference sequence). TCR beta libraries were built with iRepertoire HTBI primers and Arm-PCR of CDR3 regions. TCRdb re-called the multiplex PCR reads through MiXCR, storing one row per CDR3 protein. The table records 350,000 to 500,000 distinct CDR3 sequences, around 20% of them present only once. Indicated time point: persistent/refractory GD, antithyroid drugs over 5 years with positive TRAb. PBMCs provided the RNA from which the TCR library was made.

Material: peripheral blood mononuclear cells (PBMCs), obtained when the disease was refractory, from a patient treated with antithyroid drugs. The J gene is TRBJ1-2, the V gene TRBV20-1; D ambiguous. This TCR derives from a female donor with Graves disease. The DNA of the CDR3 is TGCAGTGCTAGAGATCCCCGGGGTGGCTACACCTTC. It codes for CSARDPRGGYTF.